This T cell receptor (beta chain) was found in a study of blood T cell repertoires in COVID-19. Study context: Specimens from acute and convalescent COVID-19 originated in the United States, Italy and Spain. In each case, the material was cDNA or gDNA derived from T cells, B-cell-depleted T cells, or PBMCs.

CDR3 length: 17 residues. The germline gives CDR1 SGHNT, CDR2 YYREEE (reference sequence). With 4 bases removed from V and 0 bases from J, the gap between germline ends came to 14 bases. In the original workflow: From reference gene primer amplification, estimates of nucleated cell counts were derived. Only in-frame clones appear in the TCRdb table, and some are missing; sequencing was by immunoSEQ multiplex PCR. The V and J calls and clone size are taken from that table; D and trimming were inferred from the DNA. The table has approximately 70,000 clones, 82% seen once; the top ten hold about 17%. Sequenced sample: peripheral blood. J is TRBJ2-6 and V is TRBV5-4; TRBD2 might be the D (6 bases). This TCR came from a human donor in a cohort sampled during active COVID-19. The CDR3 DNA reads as TGTGCCAGCAGCGCGGGGACGCCGAGCTCTGGGGCCAACGTCCTGACTTTC. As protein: CASSAGTPSSGANVLTF.